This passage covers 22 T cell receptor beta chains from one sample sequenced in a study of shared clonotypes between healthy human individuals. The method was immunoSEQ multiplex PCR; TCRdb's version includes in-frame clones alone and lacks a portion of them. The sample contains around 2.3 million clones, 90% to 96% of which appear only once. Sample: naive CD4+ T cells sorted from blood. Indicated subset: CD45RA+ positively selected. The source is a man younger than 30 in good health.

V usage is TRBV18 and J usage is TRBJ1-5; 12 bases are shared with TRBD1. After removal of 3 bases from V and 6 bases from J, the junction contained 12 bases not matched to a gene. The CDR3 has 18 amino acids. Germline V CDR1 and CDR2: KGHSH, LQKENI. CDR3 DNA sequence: TGTGCCAGCTCACCCCCCGGGACAGGGGGCGCGACGGCTCAGCCCCAGCATTTT. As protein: CASSPPGTGGATAQPQHF.

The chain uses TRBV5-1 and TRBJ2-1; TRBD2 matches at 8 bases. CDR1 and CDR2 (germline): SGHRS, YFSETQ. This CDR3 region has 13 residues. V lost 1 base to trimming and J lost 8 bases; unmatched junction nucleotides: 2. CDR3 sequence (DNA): TGCGCCAGCAGCTTGTCGGGACTAGATGAGCAGTTCTTC. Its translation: CASSLSGLDEQFF.

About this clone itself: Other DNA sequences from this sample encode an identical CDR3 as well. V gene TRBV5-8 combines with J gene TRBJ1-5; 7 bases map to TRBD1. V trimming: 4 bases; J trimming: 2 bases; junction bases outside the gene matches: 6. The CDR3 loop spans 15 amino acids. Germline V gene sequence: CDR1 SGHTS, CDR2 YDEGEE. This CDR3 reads CASSLEGAGNQPQHF. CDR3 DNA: TGTGCCAGCAGCCTGGAGGGGGCCGGCAATCAGCCCCAGCATTTT.

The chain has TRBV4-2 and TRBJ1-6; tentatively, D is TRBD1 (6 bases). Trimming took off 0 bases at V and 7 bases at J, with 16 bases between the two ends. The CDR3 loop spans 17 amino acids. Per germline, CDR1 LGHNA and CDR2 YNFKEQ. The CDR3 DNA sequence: TGTGCCAGCAGCCAAGATACCCCCCAGGGGAAAAATTCACCCCTCCACTTT. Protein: CASSQDTPQGKNSPLHF.

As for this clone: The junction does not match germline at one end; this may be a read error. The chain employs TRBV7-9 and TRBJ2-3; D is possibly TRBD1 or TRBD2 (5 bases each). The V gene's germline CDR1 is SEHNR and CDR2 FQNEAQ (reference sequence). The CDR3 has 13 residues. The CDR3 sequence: CASSLAARGPPDF. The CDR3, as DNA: TGTGCCAGCAGCTTAGCGGCCCGGGGCCCCCCGGATTTT. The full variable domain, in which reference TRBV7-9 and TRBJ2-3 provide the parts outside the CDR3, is DTGVSQNPRHKITKRGQNVTFRCDPISEHNRLYWYRQTLGQGPEFLTYFQNEAQLEKSRLLSDRFSAERPKGSFSTLEIQRTEQGDSAMYLCASSLAARGPPDFGPGTRLTVL.

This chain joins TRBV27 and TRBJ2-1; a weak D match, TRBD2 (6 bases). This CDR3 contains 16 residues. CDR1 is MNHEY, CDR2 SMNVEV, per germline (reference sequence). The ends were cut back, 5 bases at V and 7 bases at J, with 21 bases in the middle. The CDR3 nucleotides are TGTGCCAGCAGTCTCCCGGGACTCCTTCCGGGAAATGAGCAGTTCTTC. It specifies CASSLPGLLPGNEQFF.

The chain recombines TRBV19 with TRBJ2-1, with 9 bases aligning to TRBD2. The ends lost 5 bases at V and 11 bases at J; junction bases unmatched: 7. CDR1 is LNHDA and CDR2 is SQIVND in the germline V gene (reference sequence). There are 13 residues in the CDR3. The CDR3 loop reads CASSVRLADQQFF. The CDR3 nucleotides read TGTGCCAGTAGTGTTCGACTAGCGGACCAGCAGTTCTTC.

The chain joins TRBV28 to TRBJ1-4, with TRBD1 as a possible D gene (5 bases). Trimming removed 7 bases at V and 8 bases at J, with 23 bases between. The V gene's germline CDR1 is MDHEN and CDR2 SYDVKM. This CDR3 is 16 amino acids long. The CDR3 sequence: CASTRKRQPAREKLFF. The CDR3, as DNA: TGTGCCAGCACCCGAAAAAGACAGCCTGCGAGAGAAAAACTGTTTTTT.

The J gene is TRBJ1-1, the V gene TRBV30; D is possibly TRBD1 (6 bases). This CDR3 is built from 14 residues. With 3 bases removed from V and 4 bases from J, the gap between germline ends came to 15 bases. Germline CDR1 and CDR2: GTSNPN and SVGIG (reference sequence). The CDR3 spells CAWSSQGGGTEAFF. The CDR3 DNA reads TGTGCCTGGAGCTCACAGGGTGGGGGCACTGAAGCTTTCTTT.

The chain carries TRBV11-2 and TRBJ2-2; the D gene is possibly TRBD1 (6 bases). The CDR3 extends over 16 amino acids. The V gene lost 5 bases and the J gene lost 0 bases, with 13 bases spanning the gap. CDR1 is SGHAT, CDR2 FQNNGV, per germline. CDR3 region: CASSPGTKANTGELFF. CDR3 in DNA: TGTGCCAGCAGCCCAGGGACAAAGGCGAACACCGGGGAGCTGTTTTTT.

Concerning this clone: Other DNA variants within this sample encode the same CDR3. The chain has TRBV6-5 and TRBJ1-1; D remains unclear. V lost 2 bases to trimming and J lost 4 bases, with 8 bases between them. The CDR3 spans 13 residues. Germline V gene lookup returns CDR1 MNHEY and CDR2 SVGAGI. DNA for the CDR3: TGTGCCAGCAGTTACCGCTTGGGCACTGAAGCTTTCTTT. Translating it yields CASSYRLGTEAFF.

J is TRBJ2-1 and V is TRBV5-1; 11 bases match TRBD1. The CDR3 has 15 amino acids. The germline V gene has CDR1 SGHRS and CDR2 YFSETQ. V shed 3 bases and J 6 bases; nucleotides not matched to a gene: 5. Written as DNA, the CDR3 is TGCGCCAGCAGCTCGGGACAGGGGGGCCCCAATGAGCAGTTCTTC. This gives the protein CASSSGQGGPNEQFF.

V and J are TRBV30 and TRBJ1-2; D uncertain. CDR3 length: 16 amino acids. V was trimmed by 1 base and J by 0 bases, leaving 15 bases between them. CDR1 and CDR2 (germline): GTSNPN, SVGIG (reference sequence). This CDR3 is CAWSDLRVRANYGYTF. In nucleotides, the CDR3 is TGTGCCTGGAGTGACCTCCGGGTTCGAGCTAACTATGGCTACACCTTC.

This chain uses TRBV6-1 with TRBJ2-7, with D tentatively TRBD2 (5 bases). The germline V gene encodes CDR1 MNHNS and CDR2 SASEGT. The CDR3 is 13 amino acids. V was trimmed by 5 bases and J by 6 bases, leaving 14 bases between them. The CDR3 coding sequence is TGTGCCAGCAGTATAGCTAGCCTGAGCGAGCAGTACTTC. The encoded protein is CASSIASLSEQYF.

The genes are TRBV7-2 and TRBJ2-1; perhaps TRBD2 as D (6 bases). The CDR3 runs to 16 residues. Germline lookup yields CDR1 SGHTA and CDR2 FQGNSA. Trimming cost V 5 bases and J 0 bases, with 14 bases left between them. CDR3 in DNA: TGTGCCAGCAGCCGATTTGGGGGGTCCTCCTACAATGAGCAGTTCTTC. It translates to CASSRFGGSSYNEQFF.

CDR3 in amino acids: CASSPLLGGNQPQHF. DNA for the CDR3: TGTGCCAGCAGCCCCCTGTTGGGGGGCAATCAGCCCCAGCATTTT. V usage is TRBV5-8 and J usage is TRBJ1-5; possibly TRBD1 for D (5 bases). Germline V gives CDR1 SGHTS, CDR2 YDEGEE. Trimming pared 4 bases from V and 2 bases from J, leaving 13 bases between. CDR3 length: 15 residues. Supplemented by reference TRBV5-8 and TRBJ1-5, the full variable domain reads EAGVTQSPTHLIKTRGQQATLRCSPISGHTSVYWYQQALGLGLQFLLWYDEGEERNRGNFPPRFSGRQFPNYSSELNVNALELEDSALYLCASSPLLGGNQPQHFGDGTRLSIL.

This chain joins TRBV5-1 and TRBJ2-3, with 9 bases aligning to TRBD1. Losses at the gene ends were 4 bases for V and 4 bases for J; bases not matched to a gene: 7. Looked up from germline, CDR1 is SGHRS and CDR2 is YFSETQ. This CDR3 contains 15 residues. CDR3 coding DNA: TGCGCCAGCAGCGAAAGGACAGGGGTATCAGATACGCAGTATTTT. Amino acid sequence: CASSERTGVSDTQYF.

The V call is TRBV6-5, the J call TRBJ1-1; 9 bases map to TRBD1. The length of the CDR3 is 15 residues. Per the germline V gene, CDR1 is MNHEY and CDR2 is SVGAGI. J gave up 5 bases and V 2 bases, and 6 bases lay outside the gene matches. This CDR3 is CASSYGGQGRTEAFF. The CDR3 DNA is TGTGCCAGCAGTTACGGGGGACAGGGTAGGACTGAAGCTTTCTTT.

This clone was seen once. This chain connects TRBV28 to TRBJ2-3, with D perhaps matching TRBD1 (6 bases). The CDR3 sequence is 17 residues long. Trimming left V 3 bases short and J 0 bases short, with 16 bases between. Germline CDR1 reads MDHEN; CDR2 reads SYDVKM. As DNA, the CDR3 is TGTGCCAGCAGTTTGCACCGGACAGCGTCTAGCACAGATACGCAGTATTTT. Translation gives CASSLHRTASSTDTQYF.

The CDR3 protein is CATNLGGGWEQYF. The CDR3 bases are TGTGCCACCAACCTAGGGGGGGGCTGGGAGCAGTACTTC. The gene calls are TRBV2 and TRBJ2-7; tentatively, D is TRBD2 (7 bases). The CDR3 length is 13 residues. V gave up 10 bases and J gave up 7 bases, with 20 bases separating them. Germline-derived CDR1 and CDR2 are SNHLY and FYNNEI.

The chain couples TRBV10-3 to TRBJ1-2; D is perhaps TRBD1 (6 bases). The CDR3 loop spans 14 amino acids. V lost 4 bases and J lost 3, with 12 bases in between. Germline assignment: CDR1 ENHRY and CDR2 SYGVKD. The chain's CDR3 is CAISGTVAYYGYTF. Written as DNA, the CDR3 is TGTGCCATCAGTGGGACAGTTGCTTACTATGGCTACACCTTC.

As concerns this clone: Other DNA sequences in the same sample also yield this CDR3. The CDR3 DNA follows: TGTGCCAGCAGTGTCAGTCTAGCCAAAAACATTCAGTACTTC. Encoded protein: CASSVSLAKNIQYF. The V call is TRBV2, the J call TRBJ2-4, with D unresolved. The ends were cut back, 4 bases at V and 0 bases at J, with 7 bases in the middle. CDR1 is SNHLY and CDR2 is FYNNEI in the germline V gene. The CDR3 contains 14 residues.